Each of the 9 T cell receptor beta chains below was sequenced from the same sample in a study of T cells after yellow fever vaccination. MiXCR, applied by TCRdb to the 5' RACE reads, yields one record per CDR3 protein. The table records 200,000 to 250,000 distinct CDR3 sequences, about 7% of them present only once. The input for sequencing was CD4+ T cells sorted from PBMCs, taken 15 days after the yellow fever booster vaccination. Every receptor here comes from a man in his thirties or forties who received the YFV17D yellow fever vaccine.

This clonotype came up many times. The genes are TRBV3-1 and TRBJ2-1; maybe TRBD2 (5 bases). Trimming took off 3 bases at V and 4 bases at J, with 13 bases between the two ends. This CDR3 has 15 amino acids. Germline V lookup: CDR1 LGHDT, CDR2 YNNKEL (reference sequence). The CDR3 nucleotides read TGTGCCAGCAGCCAGCCAACTAGAAAGTACAATGAGCAGTTCTTC. This translates into CASSQPTRKYNEQFF.

This clonotype was counted between two and nine times. The V and J genes are TRBV4-2 and TRBJ1-1; D call uncertain. The V and J ends lost 2 bases and 0 bases respectively, with 13 bases between them. The CDR3 sequence is 16 residues long. CDR1 is LGHNA and CDR2 is YNFKEQ in the germline V gene. This CDR3 is CASSQKRWAMNTEAFF. CDR3 nucleotide sequence: TGTGCCAGCAGCCAAAAAAGGTGGGCCATGAACACTGAAGCTTTCTTT.

The rearrangement uses TRBV9 and TRBJ1-1; weak D call: TRBD1 (5 bases). The CDR3 runs 14 residues. V was shortened by 2 bases and J by 5 bases, with 13 bases between the two germline ends. The germline CDR1 and CDR2 sequences are SGDLS and YYNGEE. In DNA, the CDR3 is TGTGCCAGCAGCGTGAGGGGAGGGTTAACTGAAGCTTTCTTT. As protein: CASSVRGGLTEAFF.

There are a few counts of this clonotype. The chain combines TRBV9 with TRBJ2-7; 9 bases are shared with TRBD2. Germline CDR1 and CDR2: SGDLS and YYNGEE. The CDR3 is 16 amino acids. J was trimmed by 1 base and V by 2 bases; bases with no gene match: 7. CDR3 loop: CASSVEPGLASYEQYF. The CDR3 bases are TGTGCCAGCAGCGTCGAGCCGGGACTAGCTTCCTACGAGCAGTACTTC.

The gene calls are TRBV7-2 and TRBJ2-5; D gene uncertain. Germline V gene lookup returns CDR1 SGHTA and CDR2 FQGNSA. V was clipped by 5 bases and J by 3 bases, with 13 bases between them. The CDR3 is made up of 14 amino acids. CDR3 nucleotide sequence: TGTGCCAGCAGCCCTGGGCAGGCAAAAGAGACCCAGTACTTC. Translating gives CASSPGQAKETQYF.

This clonotype was recorded at least ten times. The rearrangement joins TRBV12-3 or TRBV12-4 to TRBJ2-7, with 8 bases fitting TRBD2. The CDR3 totals 14 residues. J was trimmed by 7 bases and V by 3 bases; bases with no gene match: 8. The CDR3 sequence is CASSFSGGPREQYF. CDR3 in DNA: TGTGCCAGCAGTTTTTCGGGAGGGCCCAGGGAGCAGTACTTC.

This clonotype came up many times. The gene calls are TRBV28 and TRBJ2-3, with TRBD1 as a possible D gene (5 bases). V lost 5 bases and J 11 bases, leaving 14 bases between the germline ends. Germline V gene data show CDR1 as MDHEN and CDR2 as SYDVKM. This CDR3 is 12 amino acids long. The CDR3: CASSIMTERQYF. In DNA, the CDR3 is TGTGCCAGCAGTATCATGACAGAAAGGCAGTATTTT.

This clonotype was counted only a few times. This chain joins TRBV20-1 and TRBJ1-5; maybe TRBD1 (5 bases). Trimming removed 5 bases from V and 4 bases from J, with 12 bases in between. This CDR3 comprises 13 residues. Germline CDR1 DFQATT, CDR2 SNEGSKA (reference sequence). The CDR3 sequence is CSARSDRNQPQHF. In DNA, the CDR3 is TGCAGTGCTCGATCAGACAGAAATCAGCCCCAGCATTTT.

This clonotype occurred a few times. This chain connects TRBV12-3 or TRBV12-4 to TRBJ2-4; no reliable D call. Trimming removed 3 bases from V and 7 bases from J, with 7 bases in between. CDR3 length: 12 residues. The CDR3: CASSFSRNIQYF. The CDR3 DNA reads TGTGCCAGCAGTTTCTCCCGGAACATTCAGTACTTC.